The 32 T cell receptor beta chains reported below all come from one sample, sequenced in a study. The sorted Tregs were CD4+CD25+CD127-/low cells. MiXCR, run by TCRdb on the 5' RACE reads, gives a single entry per CDR3 protein. The data contain about 32,000 distinct CDR3 sequences, 25% to 30% of them singletons. Sequencing used tumor-infiltrating Tregs sorted from the breast tumor. All receptors derive from a female donor with breast cancer.

The chain combines TRBV7-8 with TRBJ1-5; no clear D gene. The germline V and J ends were trimmed by 0 bases and 4 bases, with 4 bases remaining between them. CDR3 size: 13 residues. Germline assignment: CDR1 SGHVS and CDR2 FQNEAQ. For the CDR3, the DNA is TGTGCCAGCAGCTTAGCCCAGAATCAGCCCCAGCATTTT. Its translation is CASSLAQNQPQHF.

The rearrangement joins TRBV2 to TRBJ2-1; unclear D gene. Germline V CDR1 and CDR2: SNHLY, FYNNEI. Deletions cut 11 bases from V and 0 bases from J, with 11 bases between. The CDR3 sequence is 13 residues long. The CDR3 loop reads CAGKPGSYNEQFF. DNA for the CDR3: TGTGCCGGCAAACCCGGCTCCTACAATGAGCAGTTCTTC. The variable domain in full, with the rest retrieved from reference TRBV2 and TRBJ2-1, is EPEVTQTPSHQVTQMGQEVILRCVPISNHLYFYWYRQILGQKVEFLVSFYNNEISEKSEIFDDQFSVERPDGSNFTLKIRSTKLEDSAMYFCAGKPGSYNEQFFGPGTRLTVL.

With respect to this clonotype: The junction and the germline gene differ at one end; a read error may be behind it. This chain connects TRBV6-5 to TRBJ1-6; possible D gene TRBD1, 6 bases. In germline, CDR1 is MNHEY, CDR2 SVGAGI. This CDR3 is built from 14 residues. DNA of the CDR3: TGTACCAGCAGAGATCGGGGGGCGATTTCACCCCTCCACTTT. Protein: CTSRDRGAISPLHF.

This clonotype rates as medium-sized (0.01 to 0.1%). This chain uses TRBV6-1 with TRBJ1-4; maybe TRBD1 (5 bases). The germline V and J ends were trimmed by 7 bases and 0 bases, with 18 bases remaining between them. Germline CDR1 reads MNHNS; CDR2 reads SASEGT. CDR3 length equals 17 residues. Here the CDR3 reads CASTISGTYATNEKLFF. The CDR3 DNA reads TGTGCCAGCACTATTTCCGGGACGTACGCAACTAATGAAAAACTGTTTTTT.

Notes on this clonotype: This may be a read error: a much more frequent sequence differs by one nucleotide. The chain has TRBV3-1 and TRBJ1-5; D unresolved. V lost 3 bases and J 6 bases, leaving 6 bases between the germline ends. Germline V gene lookup returns CDR1 LGHDT and CDR2 YNNKEL (reference sequence). The CDR3 runs 12 residues. CDR3 protein: CASSQGSQPQHF. The DNA for the CDR3 is TGTGCCAGCAGCCAGGGAAGTCAGCCCCAGCATTTT.

The gene calls are TRBV28 and TRBJ1-5; possibly TRBD1 for D (5 bases). CDR1 and CDR2 (germline): MDHEN, SYDVKM. Trimming removed 3 bases at V and 7 bases at J, with 16 bases between. This CDR3 is 15 amino acids long. CDR3 amino acids: CASSFPGRPEQPQHF. In DNA, the CDR3 is TGTGCCAGCAGTTTTCCGGGACGGCCTGAACAGCCCCAGCATTTT.

The genes are TRBV5-5 and TRBJ2-1, with 11 bases that match TRBD2. J was trimmed by 6 bases and V by 4 bases; bases with no gene match: 6. The CDR3 totals 15 residues. Germline CDR1 reads SGHKS; CDR2 reads YYEKEE (reference sequence). The CDR3 is CASSPTGTSGNEQFF. Here the CDR3 DNA reads TGTGCCAGCAGCCCAACCGGGACTAGCGGCAATGAGCAGTTCTTC.

As concerns this clonotype: This sequence may be a read error, since a much larger clone differs from it by one base. The gene calls are TRBV20-1 and TRBJ1-5, with TRBD1 matching 7 bases. This CDR3 region has 15 residues. Germline V lookup: CDR1 DFQATT, CDR2 SNEGSKA (reference sequence). The ends lost 3 bases at V and 6 bases at J; junction bases unmatched: 11. The CDR3 reads CSARMGGQRVQPQHF. CDR3 DNA sequence: TGCAGTGCTAGGATGGGGGGACAGCGAGTTCAGCCCCAGCATTTT.

This clonotype was detected many times. This chain uses TRBV12-3 or TRBV12-4 with TRBJ1-1; possibly TRBD1 for D (5 bases). Trimming removed 1 base from V and 4 bases from J, with 13 bases in between. The CDR3 runs 15 residues. The CDR3 protein is CASSLVPGLGTEAFF. Here the CDR3 DNA reads TGTGCCAGCAGTTTAGTTCCAGGGCTTGGCACTGAAGCTTTCTTT.

This clonotype is labeled medium-sized (0.01 to 0.1%). The V call is TRBV5-1, the J call TRBJ1-2; TRBD1 matches 8 bases. Per germline, CDR1 SGHRS and CDR2 YFSETQ. J was trimmed by 2 bases and V by 2 bases; bases with no gene match: 2. This CDR3 contains 14 residues. The CDR3 DNA sequence: TGCGCCAGCAGCTTTGACAGGGGAAACTATGGCTACACCTTC. Translation: CASSFDRGNYGYTF.

This clonotype has at least ten counts. The rearrangement uses TRBV5-4 and TRBJ2-1; 7 bases align to TRBD2. V was clipped by 3 bases and J by 0 bases; unmatched bases: 6. Germline V CDR1 and CDR2: SGHNT, YYREEE (reference sequence). The CDR3 extends over 16 amino acids. The CDR3 DNA reads as TGTGCCAGCAGCTCGGACACTAGCGTCTCCTACAATGAGCAGTTCTTC. Translating it yields CASSSDTSVSYNEQFF.

This clonotype showed up many times. The CDR3 reads CASSVGPTSYGYTF. In DNA form, the CDR3 reads TGTGCCAGCAGCGTAGGTCCCACCAGCTATGGCTACACCTTC. This sequence joins TRBV9 and TRBJ1-2; no definite D call. CDR1 is SGDLS, CDR2 YYNGEE, per germline. The length of the CDR3 is 14 residues. Trimming took 0 bases from V and 4 from J, leaving 10 bases between them. Supplemented by reference TRBV9 and TRBJ1-2, the full variable domain reads DSGVTQTPKHLITATGQRVTLRCSPRSGDLSVYWYQQSLDQGLQFLIQYYNGEERAKGNILERFSAQQFPDLHSELNLSSLELGDSALYFCASSVGPTSYGYTFGSGTRLTVV.

This clonotype is judged medium-sized (0.01 to 0.1%). The rearrangement uses TRBV6-5 and TRBJ2-5; D call uncertain. CDR1 is MNHEY, CDR2 SVGAGI, per germline. V was pared by 2 bases and J by 5 bases, with 3 bases between. The CDR3 consists of 11 residues. The CDR3 region is CASSYLETQYF. CDR3 in DNA: TGTGCCAGCAGTTACCTGGAGACCCAGTACTTC.

Comment on this clonotype: A much more abundant neighbour one base away suggests this may be a read error. This sequence joins TRBV7-3 and TRBJ2-1; TRBD2 matches 9 bases. Germline V gives CDR1 SGHTA, CDR2 FQGTGA. This CDR3 contains 15 residues. CDR3 sequence reads: CANSPALAGRNEQFF. In DNA, the CDR3 is TGTGCCAACAGCCCCGCCCTAGCGGGAAGAAATGAGCAGTTCTTC. The whole variable domain, filled in from reference TRBV7-3 and TRBJ2-1, reads GAGVSQTPSNKVTEKGKYVELRCDPISGHTALYWYRQSLGQGPEFLIYFQGTGAADDSGLPNDRFFAVRPEGSVSTLKIQRTERGDSAVYLCANSPALAGRNEQFFGPGTRLTVL.

The sample holds a few counts of this clonotype. The rearrangement joins TRBV6-5 to TRBJ2-1; 7 bases are shared with TRBD1. J lost 2 bases, V lost 6 bases, and 7 bases had no gene match. CDR1 and CDR2 (germline): MNHEY, SVGAGI. The CDR3 sequence is 15 residues long. As DNA, the CDR3 is TGTGCCAGCAGCCCCGGACAGGACGCCTACAATGAGCAGTTCTTC. Translated, it gives CASSPGQDAYNEQFF.

This clonotype was picked up many times. The gene calls are TRBV4-2 and TRBJ2-5; 14 bases map to TRBD2. Unmatched junction bases numbered 3, after V lost 4 bases and J lost 5 bases. CDR1 LGHNA and CDR2 YNFKEQ come from the germline V gene. The CDR3 runs to 15 residues. Here the CDR3 reads CASSPGTSGSETQYF. In nucleotides, the CDR3 is TGTGCCAGCAGCCCCGGGACTAGCGGGAGTGAGACCCAGTACTTC.

Many counts were recorded for this clonotype. V gene TRBV25-1 combines with J gene TRBJ2-3; D call uncertain. Germline V lookup: CDR1 MGHDK, CDR2 SYGVNS. The CDR3 is 12 amino acids. The germline V and J ends were trimmed by 2 bases and 6 bases, with 6 bases remaining between them. CDR3 protein: CASSEALDTQYF. The DNA of the CDR3 is TGTGCCAGCAGTGAAGCGTTGGATACGCAGTATTTT.

This chain joins TRBV18 and TRBJ1-1; D unresolved. CDR1 is KGHSH and CDR2 is LQKENI in the germline V gene. The CDR3 is 15 amino acids. With 2 bases removed from V and 0 bases from J, the gap between germline ends came to 10 bases. CDR3 nucleotides: TGTGCCAGCTCACCAACCAGTATCTTGAACACTGAAGCTTTCTTT. Translated: CASSPTSILNTEAFF. Together with reference TRBV18 and TRBJ1-1, the CDR3 gives the full variable domain: NAGVMQNPRHLVRRRGQEARLRCSPMKGHSHVYWYRQLPEEGLKFMVYLQKENIIDESGMPKERFSAEFPKEGPSILRIQQVVRGDSAAYFCASSPTSILNTEAFFGQGTRLTVV.

This clonotype ranks as medium-sized. V usage is TRBV20-1 and J usage is TRBJ1-1; perhaps TRBD1 as D (6 bases). The CDR3 contains 15 residues. Trimming stripped 3 bases from V and 11 bases from J, with 25 bases between. The V gene's germline CDR1 is DFQATT and CDR2 SNEGSKA (reference sequence). The CDR3 coding sequence is TGCAGTGCTAGTGGGGCGGGGGGCCCCGACGGATGGGCTTTCTTT. This sequence encodes CSASGAGGPDGWAFF.

The rearrangement links TRBV5-1 to TRBJ1-1, with unresolved D. The CDR3 covers 15 residues. Germline V gene lookup returns CDR1 SGHRS and CDR2 YFSETQ. Trimming removed 0 bases at V and 6 bases at J, with 15 bases between. CDR3 sequence reads: CASSLAAAPRPEAFF. In DNA, the CDR3 is TGCGCCAGCAGCTTGGCAGCGGCCCCCAGACCTGAAGCTTTCTTT.

J is TRBJ1-6 and V is TRBV6-6; the D gene is possibly TRBD1 (6 bases). The CDR3 covers 17 residues. V shed 0 bases and J shed 12 bases, with 21 bases lying between them. Germline CDR1 is MNHNY and CDR2 is SVGAGI (reference sequence). The CDR3 loop is CASSYSLGVRGDLPLHF. CDR3 coding DNA: TGTGCCAGCAGTTACTCCCTGGGTGTCAGGGGTGATTTACCCCTCCACTTT.

There are many counts of this clonotype. The V call is TRBV9, the J call TRBJ1-1, with TRBD1 as a possible D gene (6 bases). The CDR3 extends over 14 amino acids. V lost 2 bases and J 0 bases, leaving 8 bases between the germline ends. Looked up from germline, CDR1 is SGDLS and CDR2 is YYNGEE. The CDR3 spells CASSVQGMNTEAFF. The CDR3 coding sequence is TGTGCCAGCAGCGTTCAGGGGATGAACACTGAAGCTTTCTTT.

This clonotype was recorded many times. The rearrangement uses TRBV5-5 and TRBJ1-5; D is unresolved. The CDR3 runs 14 residues. Germline-derived CDR1 and CDR2 are SGHKS and YYEKEE (reference sequence). V was clipped by 0 bases and J by 6 bases, with 10 bases between them. As DNA, the CDR3 is TGTGCCAGCAGCTTGGCCCGGGCGGGTCAGCCCCAGCATTTT. Translated: CASSLARAGQPQHF.

This clonotype was counted only a few times. The V gene is TRBV20-1, the J gene TRBJ1-5; unclear D gene. Between the trimmed V and J ends, which lost 5 bases and 3 bases, there was a span of 8 bases. This CDR3 has 12 residues. Germline values: CDR1 DFQATT, CDR2 SNEGSKA (reference sequence). Written as DNA, the CDR3 is TGCAGTGCTGGCCGGAACAATCAGCCCCAGCATTTT. Translation gives CSAGRNNQPQHF.

The chain is built from TRBV9 and TRBJ1-1, with TRBD1 identical over 9 bases. V lost 4 bases and J lost 4; bases outside the gene matches: 8. This CDR3 region has 15 residues. Germline values: CDR1 SGDLS, CDR2 YYNGEE. CDR3 protein: CASSTSQTGGTEAFF. CDR3 DNA: TGTGCCAGCAGCACATCCCAGACAGGGGGCACTGAAGCTTTCTTT.

Judged by abundance, this clonotype is medium-sized (0.01 to 0.1%). The chain employs TRBV12-3 or TRBV12-4 and TRBJ2-1, with D uncertain. The V gene lost 2 bases and the J gene lost 5 bases, with 7 bases spanning the gap. This CDR3 region has 13 residues. This chain's CDR3 is CASSLMPHNEQFF. The CDR3 region has the DNA TGTGCCAGCAGTTTAATGCCCCACAATGAGCAGTTCTTC.

V gene TRBV28 combines with J gene TRBJ2-4; the match to TRBD2 covers 10 bases. CDR3 length: 17 amino acids. Losses at the gene ends were 9 bases for V and 1 base for J; bases not matched to a gene: 12. Germline V gene sequence: CDR1 MDHEN, CDR2 SYDVKM. The CDR3 protein is CASREAGLANAKNIQYF. The CDR3 bases are TGTGCCAGTAGAGAAGCGGGACTAGCGAATGCCAAAAACATTCAGTACTTC.

This clonotype was found a few times. V usage is TRBV5-4 and J usage is TRBJ2-3; 11 bases agree with TRBD2. Trimming removed 4 bases from V and 6 bases from J; junction bases left unmatched: 7. Germline CDR1 is SGHNT and CDR2 is YYREEE (reference sequence). The CDR3 covers 15 residues. This chain's CDR3 is CASSPRLAGLDTQYF. As DNA, the CDR3 is TGTGCCAGCAGCCCCAGACTAGCGGGGCTGGATACGCAGTATTTT. Full variable domain (remainder filled in from reference TRBV5-4 and TRBJ2-3): ETGVTQSPTHLIKTRGQQVTLRCSSQSGHNTVSWYQQALGQGPQFIFQYYREEENGRGNFPPRFSGLQFPNYSSELNVNALELDDSALYLCASSPRLAGLDTQYFGPGTRLTVL.

This clonotype was counted only a few times. The rearrangement links TRBV29-1 to TRBJ1-5, with D uncertain. The CDR3 has 13 amino acids. The V gene's germline CDR1 is SQVTM and CDR2 ANQGSEA. This chain's CDR3 is CKGRGYSNQPQHF. The CDR3, as DNA: TGCAAAGGTCGGGGTTATAGCAATCAGCCCCAGCATTTT.

This clonotype was seen only a few times. The rearrangement uses TRBV7-2 and TRBJ2-3; D ambiguous. The CDR3 has 13 amino acids. Between the trimmed V and J ends, which lost 4 bases and 6 bases, there was a span of 11 bases. Germline V gene data show CDR1 as SGHTA and CDR2 as FQGNSA. CDR3 residues: CASSSQLWDTQYF. The DNA of the CDR3 is TGTGCCAGCAGCTCCCAACTCTGGGATACGCAGTATTTT.

This clonotype is judged medium-sized (0.01 to 0.1%). The gene calls are TRBV6-1 and TRBJ2-1; maybe TRBD2 (6 bases). The CDR3 sequence is 14 residues long. The germline V gene encodes CDR1 MNHNS and CDR2 SASEGT. The V and J ends lost 8 bases and 3 bases respectively, with 14 bases between them. In DNA, the CDR3 is TGTGCCAGCCAGAGACCGGAGGGCTACAATGAGCAGTTCTTC. Its protein is CASQRPEGYNEQFF.

With respect to this clonotype: A much larger clone differs from this one at a single base, so this may be a read error. V gene TRBV14 combines with J gene TRBJ2-2, with a possible D match to TRBD1 (6 bases). This CDR3 has 15 amino acids. Germline CDR1 and CDR2: SGHDN and FVKESK. CDR3 bases: TGTGCCAGCAGTCCTCTAGCCAGGGGCACCGGGGAGCCGTTTTTT. Encoded protein: CASSPLARGTGEPFF.